The 31 T cell receptor beta chains below all came from one sample that was sequenced in a study of T-cell memory formation after mild COVID-19. TCRdb itself ran the 5' RACE reads through MiXCR, one entry per CDR3 protein. The data show fewer than 650,000 distinct CDR3 sequences, about a fifth seen once. Sequenced input: PBMCs or a T cell subset sorted from them (not recorded which). Receptors originate from an adult woman who had mild COVID-19 (a few samples of this study predate the infection). Cell type and time point are not known.

This clonotype appeared a few times. The J gene is TRBJ1-2, the V gene TRBV5-6, with 9 bases that match TRBD1. Germline CDR1 and CDR2: SGHDT and YYEEEE. The J segment lost 6 bases and the V segment lost 2 bases, leaving 8 bases of the junction unmatched. The CDR3 is 15 amino acids. CDR3 region: CASSFYGTGRHGYTF. CDR3 bases: TGTGCCAGCAGCTTTTATGGGACAGGGCGACATGGCTACACCTTC. The whole variable domain, filled in from reference TRBV5-6 and TRBJ1-2, reads DAGVTQSPTHLIKTRGQQVTLRCSPKSGHDTVSWYQQALGQGPQFIFQYYEEEERQRGNFPDRFSGHQFPNYSSELNVNALLLGDSALYLCASSFYGTGRHGYTFGSGTRLTVV.

This clonotype was observed a few times. The V and J genes are TRBV4-1 and TRBJ2-5; D is undetermined. This CDR3 has 14 residues. V lost 1 base and J 5 bases, leaving 11 bases between the germline ends. Germline V gene sequence: CDR1 MGHRA, CDR2 YSYEKL. DNA of the CDR3: TGCGCCAGCAGCCAAGGTGGAATGGCGGAGACCCAGTACTTC. Translated: CASSQGGMAETQYF.

This clonotype was seen a few times. The chain links TRBV6-6 to TRBJ1-2; D remains ambiguous. Germline-derived CDR1 and CDR2 are MNHNY and SVGAGI (reference sequence). V dropped 0 bases and J dropped 5 bases, with 19 bases sitting between them. The CDR3 runs 17 residues. The CDR3 reads CASSYSIGGRGIYGYTF. The CDR3 DNA sequence: TGTGCCAGCAGTTACTCGATTGGAGGCCGAGGGATTTATGGCTACACCTTC.

The chain couples TRBV7-9 to TRBJ1-2, with 9 positions matching TRBD1. Per germline, CDR1 SEHNR and CDR2 FQNEAQ (reference sequence). V gave up 3 bases and J gave up 4 bases; unmatched junction bases: 6. CDR3 length equals 15 residues. The CDR3 protein is CASSFDRGWTYGYTF. CDR3 DNA sequence: TGTGCCAGCAGCTTCGACAGGGGGTGGACCTATGGCTACACCTTC.

The genes are TRBV4-3 and TRBJ2-7; 11 bases match TRBD2. The CDR3 has 15 residues. V trimming: 5 bases; J trimming: 3 bases; junction bases outside the gene matches: 6. CDR1 is LGHNA and CDR2 is YSLEER in the germline V gene. The CDR3 protein is CASSIAGGNDYEQYF. CDR3 DNA sequence: TGCGCCAGCAGCATAGCGGGAGGGAACGACTACGAGCAGTACTTC.

This clonotype was recorded a few times. The rearrangement joins TRBV7-2 to TRBJ2-1, with D uncertain. Between the trimmed V and J ends, which lost 0 bases and 4 bases, there was a span of 10 bases. The V gene's germline CDR1 is SGHTA and CDR2 FQGNSA. The CDR3 has 15 amino acids. The CDR3 spells CASSLALSTYNEQFF. In DNA, the CDR3 is TGTGCCAGCAGCTTAGCGCTATCCACTTACAATGAGCAGTTCTTC.

The V and J genes are TRBV19 and TRBJ2-3, with 8 bases lining up with TRBD2. Germline loops: CDR1 LNHDA, CDR2 SQIVND (reference sequence). This CDR3 comprises 15 residues. V lost 5 bases to trimming and J lost 2 bases; unmatched junction nucleotides: 6. Here the CDR3 reads CASSGAGAITDTQYF. The CDR3 bases are TGTGCCAGTAGTGGAGCGGGGGCTATCACAGATACGCAGTATTTT.

The V call is TRBV6-4, the J call TRBJ2-1, with D maybe TRBD1 (5 bases). The CDR3 covers 16 residues. Germline lookup yields CDR1 MRHNA and CDR2 SNTAGT. The V end was cut by 3 bases, the J end by 7 bases, with 19 bases between. CDR3 nucleotides: TGTGCCAGCAGTGAAATGGCAGGTATAGGGGATAATGAGCAGTTCTTC. Translated: CASSEMAGIGDNEQFF.

The CDR3 DNA reads TGTGCCAGCAGCCCTGCCCGACTAGCGGGAAAACGCAATGAGCAGTTCTTC. As protein: CASSPARLAGKRNEQFF. The chain joins TRBV7-8 to TRBJ2-1; 11 bases are shared with TRBD2. V lost 5 bases, J lost 6 bases, and 12 bases stayed unmatched. Germline V gene data show CDR1 as SGHVS and CDR2 as FQNEAQ. CDR3 size: 17 residues. Full variable domain (outside the CDR3, taken from reference TRBV7-8 and TRBJ2-1): GAGVSQSPRYKVAKRGQDVALRCDPISGHVSLFWYQQALGQGPEFLTYFQNEAQLDKSGLPSDRFFAERPEGSVSTLKIQRTQQEDSAVYLCASSPARLAGKRNEQFFGPGTRLTVL.

The table lists this clonotype with a few counts. The chain combines TRBV11-3 with TRBJ1-3; unclear D gene. This CDR3 contains 15 residues. The V gene lost 5 bases and the J gene lost 0 bases, with 11 bases spanning the gap. Germline V lookup: CDR1 SGHNT, CDR2 YENEEA. The CDR3 loop reads CASSLGIGSGNTIYF. DNA of the CDR3: TGTGCCAGCAGCCTGGGGATCGGCTCTGGAAACACCATATATTTT. Supplemented by reference TRBV11-3 and TRBJ1-3, the full variable domain reads EAGVVQSPRYKIIEKKQPVAFWCNPISGHNTLYWYLQNLGQGPELLIRYENEEAVDDSQLPKDRFSAERLKGVDSTLKIQPAELGDSAVYLCASSLGIGSGNTIYFGEGSWLTVV.

The V call is TRBV29-1, the J call TRBJ2-1; D is unresolved. This CDR3 contains 13 residues. Germline V CDR1 and CDR2: SQVTM, ANQGSEA. V was cut by 2 bases and J by 0 bases, with 5 bases left in between. The CDR3 sequence is CSVESGSYNEQFF. The CDR3 nucleotides are TGCAGCGTTGAATCGGGCTCCTACAATGAGCAGTTCTTC.

This clonotype was found a few times. The rearrangement joins TRBV18 to TRBJ1-1, with D perhaps matching TRBD1 (6 bases). Germline values: CDR1 KGHSH, CDR2 LQKENI. This CDR3 has 14 amino acids. The V and J ends lost 4 bases and 2 bases respectively, with 11 bases between them. The CDR3 loop reads CASSRSDSNTEAFF. The CDR3 DNA is TGTGCCAGCTCACGCTCGGACAGTAACACTGAAGCTTTCTTT.

The sample holds a few counts of this clonotype. The CDR3 DNA follows: TGTGCCATAAGGTGGGAAGTGACCTACGAGCAGTACTTC. Protein sequence: CAIRWEVTYEQYF. V gene TRBV10-3 combines with J gene TRBJ2-7; D unresolved. The CDR3 loop spans 13 amino acids. Trimming cost V 9 bases and J 2 bases, with 14 bases left between them. The V gene's germline CDR1 is ENHRY and CDR2 SYGVKD.

The chain employs TRBV5-1 and TRBJ2-1, with 11 nucleotides matching TRBD2. V dropped 2 bases and J dropped 6; count of bases not matched to a gene: 7. Germline V gene sequence: CDR1 SGHRS, CDR2 YFSETQ. The CDR3 has 16 amino acids. CDR3 sequence (DNA): TGCGCCAGCAGCTTAGGTAGCGGGGGGGCCAGCAATGAGCAGTTCTTC. It yields the protein CASSLGSGGASNEQFF.

The rearrangement links TRBV6-5 to TRBJ2-1; TRBD1 or TRBD2 may be the D gene (5 bases each). V dropped 4 bases and J dropped 2 bases, with 12 bases sitting between them. CDR3 size: 15 residues. Germline V gene data show CDR1 as MNHEY and CDR2 as SVGAGI. The CDR3 region is CASSSRGVTYNEQFF. The DNA of the CDR3 is TGTGCCAGCAGTTCCCGAGGGGTCACCTACAATGAGCAGTTCTTC.

The V gene is TRBV15, the J gene TRBJ2-7; D uncertain. The CDR3 loop spans 19 amino acids. Germline lookup yields CDR1 LNHNV and CDR2 YYDKDF (reference sequence). V was cut by 0 bases and J by 2 bases, with 23 bases left in between. In DNA, the CDR3 is TGTGCCACCAGCAGAGATCTCTCCGTCTGGCCACAGCCCGCCTACGAGCAGTACTTC. As protein: CATSRDLSVWPQPAYEQYF.

The chain combines TRBV24-1 with TRBJ2-5; D remains unclear. Germline V gives CDR1 KGHDR, CDR2 SFDVKD. The CDR3 extends over 16 amino acids. The ends were cut back, 1 base at V and 0 bases at J, with 11 bases in the middle. CDR3 sequence reads: CATSDFGGTYQETQYF. CDR3 nucleotide sequence: TGTGCCACCAGTGATTTCGGCGGAACCTACCAAGAGACCCAGTACTTC.

This clonotype occurred a few times. V gene TRBV4-3 combines with J gene TRBJ2-5; maybe TRBD2 (5 bases). The CDR3 length is 14 residues. Germline V gene lookup returns CDR1 LGHNA and CDR2 YSLEER. Trimming left V 6 bases short and J 2 bases short, with 13 bases between. CDR3 coding DNA: TGCGCCAGCAGGGTGATAGCGAAACAAGAGACCCAGTACTTC. Its protein is CASRVIAKQETQYF.

This clonotype was detected only a few times. This chain joins TRBV30 and TRBJ2-1; no definite D call. V dropped 5 bases and J dropped 8 bases, with 19 bases sitting between them. Germline CDR1 and CDR2: GTSNPN and SVGIG (reference sequence). The CDR3 runs to 14 residues. The CDR3 sequence: CAWDTPLSIYEQFF. For the CDR3, the DNA is TGTGCCTGGGACACACCACTTAGTATCTATGAGCAGTTCTTC.

This clonotype is a singleton in its sample. V is TRBV6-2 or TRBV6-3 and J is TRBJ2-1, with a weak D call TRBD2 (6 bases). Trimming removed 3 bases from V and 4 bases from J, with 10 bases in between. Germline V gives CDR1 MNHEY, CDR2 SVGEGT. CDR3 size: 14 residues. CDR3 loop: CASSYWGRYNEQFF. DNA for the CDR3: TGTGCCAGCAGTTATTGGGGGAGGTACAATGAGCAGTTCTTC.

Many counts were recorded for this clonotype. The rearrangement uses TRBV14 and TRBJ2-1, with 7 bases matching TRBD1. V dropped 3 bases and J dropped 10; count of bases not matched to a gene: 15. Germline V gene sequence: CDR1 SGHDN, CDR2 FVKESK. The CDR3 sequence is 16 residues long. The CDR3 is CASSQMGPGQSSEQFF. CDR3 in DNA: TGTGCCAGCAGCCAGATGGGCCCGGGACAGTCTTCCGAGCAGTTCTTC.

This chain links TRBV13 with TRBJ1-5; D not resolved. In germline, CDR1 is PRHDT, CDR2 FYEKMQ (reference sequence). The V and J ends lost 2 bases and 5 bases respectively, with 16 bases between them. CDR3 length: 16 residues. The CDR3 loop reads CASSLRGLYGHQPQHF. The CDR3, as DNA: TGTGCCAGCAGCTTAAGAGGTCTGTACGGGCATCAGCCCCAGCATTTT.

There are a few counts of this clonotype. The rearrangement uses TRBV24-1 and TRBJ2-3; 8 bases line up with TRBD2. Trimming removed 3 bases from V and 2 bases from J; junction bases left unmatched: 3. Germline assignment: CDR1 KGHDR and CDR2 SFDVKD. The CDR3 runs 15 residues. The CDR3 protein is CATSDGGGFTDTQYF. DNA of the CDR3: TGTGCCACCAGTGATGGCGGGGGGTTCACAGATACGCAGTATTTT.

V and J are TRBV7-9 and TRBJ2-1; D not resolved. CDR3 length: 16 residues. The V end lost 0 bases, the J end lost 4 bases, and 13 bases lay between the germline ends. The V gene's germline CDR1 is SEHNR and CDR2 FQNEAQ (reference sequence). The CDR3 sequence: CASSLAVLTQYNEQFF. Written as DNA, the CDR3 is TGTGCCAGCAGCTTAGCGGTACTCACCCAATACAATGAGCAGTTCTTC.

This clonotype was counted only a few times. Compared with germline, one end of the junction differs, possibly owing to a read error. The gene calls are TRBV7-7 and TRBJ2-7, with D possibly TRBD2 on 5 matching bases. Germline CDR1 SSHAT, CDR2 FNYEAQ (reference sequence). The length of the CDR3 is 15 residues. CDR3 loop: CASSHTAGKSSEQYF. CDR3 DNA sequence: TGTGCTAGCAGCCACACCGCCGGGAAATCCTCCGAGCAGTACTTC.

V is TRBV19 and J is TRBJ2-1, with D perhaps TRBD2 (7 bases). CDR3 length: 17 residues. CDR1 and CDR2 from the germline V gene are LNHDA and SQIVND (reference sequence). V was pared by 6 bases and J by 2 bases, with 20 bases between. The CDR3 DNA follows: TGTGCCAGTAGCCCGGGGCGAGGGGGGGAGGCCTACAATGAGCAGTTCTTC. Protein product: CASSPGRGGEAYNEQFF.

This chain connects TRBV12-3 or TRBV12-4 to TRBJ1-5; D is undetermined. The CDR3 has 13 residues. V lost 5 bases and J 6 bases, leaving 11 bases between the germline ends. The CDR3: CASSGSGPQPQHF. DNA of the CDR3: TGTGCCAGCAGTGGAAGTGGTCCTCAGCCCCAGCATTTT.

The J gene is TRBJ2-3, the V gene TRBV5-1, with 12 bases identical to TRBD2. The CDR3 contains 17 residues. The germline V gene has CDR1 SGHRS and CDR2 YFSETQ. V gave up 5 bases and J gave up 0 bases; unmatched junction bases: 7. CDR3 bases: TGCGCCAGCAGTAGGACTAGCGGGAAAACTAGCACAGATACGCAGTATTTT. Encoded protein: CASSRTSGKTSTDTQYF.

The chain carries TRBV12-3 or TRBV12-4 and TRBJ1-3; no reliable D call. Trimming took off 3 bases at V and 6 bases at J, with 12 bases between the two ends. This CDR3 comprises 14 residues. CDR3 residues: CASSFWAGENTIYF. In DNA form, the CDR3 reads TGTGCCAGCAGTTTTTGGGCGGGAGAAAACACCATATATTTT.

In this sample, this clonotype turned up many times. The chain joins TRBV5-5 to TRBJ2-3, with D tentatively TRBD1 or TRBD2 (7 bases each). Trimming left V 4 bases short and J 0 bases short, with 12 bases between. The CDR3 has 15 amino acids. Germline V lookup: CDR1 SGHKS, CDR2 YYEKEE (reference sequence). CDR3 protein: CASSRQGGSTDTQYF. The CDR3 DNA sequence: TGTGCCAGCAGCCGACAGGGAGGGAGCACAGATACGCAGTATTTT.

J is TRBJ1-2 and V is TRBV9, with D uncertain. CDR3 length: 18 residues. The V end was cut by 4 bases, the J end by 3 bases, with 25 bases between. Germline V gene lookup returns CDR1 SGDLS and CDR2 YYNGEE. CDR3 sequence reads: CASSPHAFTKGKDYGYTF. The CDR3 nucleotides read TGTGCCAGCAGCCCACACGCCTTCACAAAAGGAAAGGACTATGGCTACACCTTC.